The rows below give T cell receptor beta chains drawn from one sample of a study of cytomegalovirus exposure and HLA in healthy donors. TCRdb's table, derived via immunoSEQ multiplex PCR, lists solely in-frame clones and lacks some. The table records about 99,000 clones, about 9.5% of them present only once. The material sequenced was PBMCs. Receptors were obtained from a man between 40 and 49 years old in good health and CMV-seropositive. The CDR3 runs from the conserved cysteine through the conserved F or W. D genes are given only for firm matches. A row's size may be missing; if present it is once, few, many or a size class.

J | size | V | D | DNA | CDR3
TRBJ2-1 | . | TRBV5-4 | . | TGTGCCAGCAGCTTGGATAGCTCCTACAATGAGCAGTTCTTC | CASSLDSSYNEQFF
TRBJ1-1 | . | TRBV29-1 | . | TGCAGCGTTGGCCCCGGGGGGCAAGGCTTCTTT | CSVGPGGQGFF
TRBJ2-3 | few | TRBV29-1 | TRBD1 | TGCAGCGTTGGGACAGGGATGACCACAGATACGCAGTATTTT | CSVGTGMTTDTQYF
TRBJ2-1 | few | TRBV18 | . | TGTGCCAGCTCACCCCCCGGAGGGGTCTCCTACAATGAGCAGTTCTTC | CASSPPGGVSYNEQFF
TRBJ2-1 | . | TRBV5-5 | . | TGTGCCAGCAGCTTAGTTCGAGGGGGCAATGAGCAGTTCTTC | CASSLVRGGNEQFF
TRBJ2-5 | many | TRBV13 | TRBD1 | TGTGCCAGCAGCTTGGGTCAGGGGGCGGATGAGACCCAGTACTTC | CASSLGQGADETQYF
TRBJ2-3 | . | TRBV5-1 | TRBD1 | TGCGCCAGCAGCTCAATCCCCCGGACAGGGGGCGGCACAGATACGCAGTATTTT | CASSSIPRTGGGTDTQYF
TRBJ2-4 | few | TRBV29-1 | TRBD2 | TGCAGCGTTGCAAGCGGGGGGAACATTCAGTACTTC | CSVASGGNIQYF
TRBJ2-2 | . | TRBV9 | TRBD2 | TGTGCCACAAGGGGCGGGAGCACCGGGGAGCTGTTTTTT | CATRGGSTGELFF
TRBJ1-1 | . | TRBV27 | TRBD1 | TGTGCCAGCAGTGGATATGGGACAGTGAACACTGAAGCTTTCTTT | CASSGYGTVNTEAFF
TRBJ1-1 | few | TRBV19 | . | TGTGCCAGTAGTATTCGGGAAGACACTGAAGCTTTCTTT | CASSIREDTEAFF
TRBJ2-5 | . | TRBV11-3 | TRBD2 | TGTGCCAGCAGCTTAGTCTATCTAGCGGGAGGCGGAGAGACCCAGTACTTC | CASSLVYLAGGGETQYF
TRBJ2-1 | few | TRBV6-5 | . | TGTGCCAGCAGTTACTCCCAGCAGGAGCGAGGGAATGAGCAGTTCTTC | CASSYSQQERGNEQFF
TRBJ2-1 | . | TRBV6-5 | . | TGTGCCGGGGAGCCTGCGCCTAACAATGAGCAGTTCTTC | CAGEPAPNNEQFF
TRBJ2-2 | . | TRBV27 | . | TGTGCCAGCATGCGTACCGGGGAGCTGTTTTTT | CASMRTGELFF